The subject of this entry is one T cell receptor beta chain. Its antigen is not known. Only in-frame clones appear in the TCRdb table, and some are missing; sequencing was by immunoSEQ multiplex PCR. The sample carries around 140,000 clones, 80% to 95% recorded once. These data originate in a study of T cell responses to AZD1222 COVID-19 vaccine. Overall study findings and caveats: The peak T cell response came first, and repertoires were sampled only after it.

The CDR3 has 16 amino acids. Germline V gene lookup returns CDR1 SGHVS and CDR2 FNYEAQ. Between the trimmed V and J ends, which lost 0 bases and 5 bases, there was a span of 13 bases. The sequence was collected from an adult in good health. The chain links TRBV7-6 to TRBJ2-2; D unclear. The source was peripheral blood, collected on day 0 of MenACWY control vaccination. The CDR3 DNA sequence: TGTGCCAGCAGCTTAGCGGTTTCCGGTGGGACCGGGGAGCTGTTTTTT. It encodes CASSLAVSGGTGELFF.